The present TCR beta chain was sequenced within a study of T cell clonality in common variable immunodeficiency. Study-wide findings and caveats: Fewer TCRbeta clones were shared among CVID subjects than controls. What drives increased CVID clonality needs T cell subpopulation sequencing.

The CDR3 runs to 15 residues. From germline, CDR1 is LNHDA and CDR2 SQIVND (reference sequence). Losses at the gene ends were 1 base for V and 6 bases for J; bases not matched to a gene: 6. This clone showed up many times. What it binds is unknown. The missing CDR3 end, 3 residues past where the read stops, is filled in from the germline J gene. Some clones are missing from TCRdb's copy, which holds only in-frame ones; the method was immunoSEQ multiplex PCR. Altogether 35,000 or so clones were found in the sample, and no singletons occur. This clonotype was obtained from a person between 18 and 69 years old in good health. The sequenced sample was peripheral blood mononuclear cells. The V gene is TRBV19, the J gene TRBJ2-1, with 7 bases aligning to TRBD2. The part of the CDR3 DNA that was read is TGTGCCAGTAGTATAGTCAGGACGGGGGGCAATGAG. This gives the protein CASSIVRTGGNE. The full CDR3 reads CASSIVRTGGNEQFF.